Listed below are T cell receptor beta chains from one sample, sequenced in a study of blood T cell repertoires in COVID-19. Assay used: immunoSEQ multiplex PCR; TCRdb lists only in-frame clones, some missing. The repertoire holds 370,000 or so clones, with around 87% as singletons. The source material was PBMCs or T cells enriched from blood (not recorded which). Every receptor here comes from a young man who had recovered from COVID-19. CDR3s include the opening cysteine and the closing phenylalanine or tryptophan. A D gene is named only where the DNA matches it firmly. Clone size is stated in some rows and not others, as once, few, many or a class when expanded.

TGTGCCACCAGCAGAGGGCAGTTAAGAGAGCAGTTCTTC	CATSRGQLREQFF	NA	TRBV15	TRBJ2-1	NA
TGTGCCACCAGCAGAGACCGGGGTCGGGAGCAGTACTTC	CATSRDRGREQYF	NA	TRBV15	TRBJ2-7	NA
TGCAGTGCTAGTCGGGACTCCCTGGGAGAGACCCAGTACTTC	CSASRDSLGETQYF	NA	TRBV20-1	TRBJ2-5	NA
TGCGCCAGCAGCTTTCGGTCCCTTGAAAACGAAAAACTGTTTTTT	CASSFRSLENEKLFF	NA	TRBV4-1	TRBJ1-4	once
TGTGCCAGCAGCCACAAGGGGGGGGCAGGTGAGCAGTACTTC	CASSHKGGAGEQYF	NA	TRBV5-4	TRBJ2-7	NA
TGTGCCAGCAGCGAGGGACAGTATTACTATGGCTACACCTTC	CASSEGQYYYGYTF	TRBD1	TRBV5-6	TRBJ1-2	NA
TGTGCCAGTAGTATGGGACTCCACACAGATACGCAGTATTTT	CASSMGLHTDTQYF	NA	TRBV19	TRBJ2-3	once
TGTGCCAGCAGCTTACAGCCTCCCAGGGACACCTCTAGCACAGATACGCAGTATTTT	CASSLQPPRDTSSTDTQYF	NA	TRBV7-3	TRBJ2-3	NA
TGCGCCAGCAGTACTCAGGGAACCGATAACTATGGCTACACCTTC	CASSTQGTDNYGYTF	NA	TRBV5-1	TRBJ1-2	once
TGTGCCAGCAGTCGCGGGGCCGAGCACTATGGCTACACCTTC	CASSRGAEHYGYTF	NA	TRBV5-4	TRBJ1-2	NA
TGCGCCAGCAGCGCCTGGGACAGGAAGATATCATTTGGGGGAGGCGGGGAGCTGTTTTTT	CASSAWDRKISFGGGGELFF	TRBD1	TRBV4-1	TRBJ2-2	NA
TGCGCCAGCAGCCAAGAAAGGACAGGCAATCAGCCCCAGCATTTT	CASSQERTGNQPQHF	NA	TRBV4-3	TRBJ1-5	NA
TGTGCCAGCAGCCCAAGCAGGGGGCGAGTGAACACTGAAGCTTTCTTT	CASSPSRGRVNTEAFF	TRBD1	TRBV28	TRBJ1-1	NA
TGTGCAAGTCGCCGCGACAGGGGTTACTACGAGCAGTACTTC	CASRRDRGYYEQYF	NA	TRBV12-2	TRBJ2-7	NA
TGTGCCAGCATGGGGGGTGGGAATGAGCAGTTCTTC	CASMGGGNEQFF	NA	TRBV2	TRBJ2-1	NA
TGTGCCAGCAGCCCCACAGGGAACAGAAATGAGCAGTTCTTC	CASSPTGNRNEQFF	NA	TRBV7-2	TRBJ2-1	NA
TGTGCCAGCAGACCACAGGGGGCTGGGGCCAACGTCCTGACTTTC	CASRPQGAGANVLTF	TRBD1	TRBV6-4	TRBJ2-6	NA
TGCGCCAGCAGCCTCGGACAAGGTCTCAATGAGCAGTTCTTC	CASSLGQGLNEQFF	NA	TRBV5-1	TRBJ2-1	NA
TGTGCCAGTAGATACAGGGAAGGGGAGCTGTTTTTT	CASRYREGELFF	NA	TRBV19	TRBJ2-2	NA
TGTGCCAGCGGACGACCCGACAGGGAAGGGCCCAACACTGAAGCTTTCTTT	CASGRPDREGPNTEAFF	TRBD1	TRBV9	TRBJ1-1	NA
TGCGCCAGCAGCACCGATCCACAGGGGGATACGCAGTATTTT	CASSTDPQGDTQYF	TRBD1	TRBV5-1	TRBJ2-3	NA
TGTGCCACCGCCCCTGGGAATAGCGGGGGGAGGAGCTCCTACGAGCAGTACTTC	CATAPGNSGGRSSYEQYF	TRBD2	TRBV15	TRBJ2-7	NA
TGTGCCAGCTCACCACCGGGTACAGGGCTGGGGTATGGCTACACCTTC	CASSPPGTGLGYGYTF	NA	TRBV18	TRBJ1-2	few
TGTGCCAGTAGTACAGGCTATGGCTACACCTTC	CASSTGYGYTF	NA	TRBV19	TRBJ1-2	NA
TGTGCCAGCAGCTCGGGGTTCGTCAGCAATCAGCCCCAGCATTTT	CASSSGFVSNQPQHF	NA	TRBV6-5	TRBJ1-5	NA
TGTGCCAGCTCCCGGCAACAGGGGGCGGGCATGGTGGGTGGTAGCTATGGCTACACCTTC	CASSRQQGAGMVGGSYGYTF	TRBD1	TRBV9	TRBJ1-2	NA
TGTGCCAGCAGTTACGGGACAAATACAGATACGCAGTATTTT	CASSYGTNTDTQYF	NA	TRBV6-5	TRBJ2-3	NA
TGTGCCTGGAGTCCTCTCAATGAAAAACTGTTTTTT	CAWSPLNEKLFF	NA	TRBV30	TRBJ1-4	NA
TGTGCCAGCAGCCAGGGCCCCTACGAGCAGTACTTC	CASSQGPYEQYF	NA	TRBV7-9	TRBJ2-7	NA
TGTGCCAGCGGGGACAGGGCTAACTATGGCTACACCTTC	CASGDRANYGYTF	TRBD1	TRBV12-3/TRBV12-4	TRBJ1-2	NA
TGTGCCAGCACCAACAGGGGCGGATCGAACACTGAAGCTTTCTTT	CASTNRGGSNTEAFF	TRBD1	TRBV6-5	TRBJ1-1	NA
TGTGCCAGCAGTACCAGCCGACAGGAACCACAAGAGACCCAGTACTTC	CASSTSRQEPQETQYF	NA	TRBV6-2/TRBV6-3	TRBJ2-5	NA
TGTGCCAGCAGTGAAAATGGTCGGCGGTCACCCCTCCACTTT	CASSENGRRSPLHF	NA	TRBV6-1	TRBJ1-6	NA
TGTGCCAGCACTCGGGACAGCTACGAGCAGTACTTC	CASTRDSYEQYF	TRBD1	TRBV2	TRBJ2-7	NA
TGTGCCAGTAGTATAGATCCACGGGGGGACTATGGCTACACCTTC	CASSIDPRGDYGYTF	NA	TRBV19	TRBJ1-2	NA
TGTGCCAGCTCACCCCGTACAGGGATGGACGATGGCTACACCTTC	CASSPRTGMDDGYTF	NA	TRBV18	TRBJ1-2	NA
TGTGCCAGCAGTGACTATACGGGGACAGATTTTTGGTTCTTC	CASSDYTGTDFWFF	TRBD1	TRBV27	TRBJ2-1	NA
TGTGCCAGCACAACAGGGACCTCCTATGGCTACACCTTC	CASTTGTSYGYTF	NA	TRBV6-5	TRBJ1-2	few
TGTGCCTGGAGTGTCCCTTTACGAGGCACTGAAGCTTTCTTT	CAWSVPLRGTEAFF	NA	TRBV30	TRBJ1-1	NA
TGTGCCAGCAGTGAACCCCCCGTTAATGAAAAACTGTTTTTT	CASSEPPVNEKLFF	NA	TRBV2	TRBJ1-4	NA
TGTGCCAGCAGCCCCATCGGGGGGGGCGCTCCCTACGAGCAGTACTTC	CASSPIGGGAPYEQYF	TRBD2	TRBV7-9	TRBJ2-7	NA
TGCGCCAGCAGCTTGGGGCGGGGGACGCGATACGAGCAGTACTTC	CASSLGRGTRYEQYF	TRBD2	TRBV5-1	TRBJ2-7	NA
TGTGCCAGCAGCCTCCGACAGGGATCCTCCTACGAGCAGTACTTC	CASSLRQGSSYEQYF	TRBD1	TRBV7-9	TRBJ2-7	NA
TGCGCCAGCAGTCAATCATTCTATAGCAATCAGCCCCAGCATTTT	CASSQSFYSNQPQHF	NA	TRBV23-1	TRBJ1-5	NA
TGTGCCAGCAGTTACAATGGGCAGTTCTATGGCTACACCTTC	CASSYNGQFYGYTF	NA	TRBV6-2/TRBV6-3	TRBJ1-2	NA